The present T cell receptor (beta chain) was sequenced within a study of CD8 T cells in ankylosing spondylitis. Germline V gene data show CDR1 as LGHNA and CDR2 as YSLEER. V gave up 0 bases and J gave up 6 bases; unmatched junction bases: 11. The CDR3 has 17 amino acids. Study observations and caveats: Enrichment of disease-linked clones was reportedly significant in matched ankylosing spondylitis synovial fluid. The disease-linked clones had a CD8+ phenotype and low blood frequencies. Seemingly characteristic of ankylosing spondylitis blood was a TCR beta motif consisting of under 10 highly homologous variants.

This clonotype was observed a handful of times. Its antigen remains unknown. Generation of TCR beta libraries employed quantitative 5'-RACE incorporating molecular barcodes. TCRdb re-called the 5' RACE reads with MiXCR, one entry per CDR3 protein. The sample has 200,000 to 250,000 distinct CDR3 sequences, 15% to 20% seen once; the top ten hold about 42%. V and J are TRBV4-3 and TRBJ1-2; 9 bases are shared with TRBD1. The sample consisted of blood, either unsorted or a sorted T cell fraction (not recorded which). The sequence was obtained from a male donor with ankylosing spondylitis. The CDR3 spells CASSQDFGGTGYHGYTF. The DNA of the CDR3 is TGCGCCAGCAGCCAAGATTTTGGCGGGACAGGGTATCATGGCTACACCTTC.